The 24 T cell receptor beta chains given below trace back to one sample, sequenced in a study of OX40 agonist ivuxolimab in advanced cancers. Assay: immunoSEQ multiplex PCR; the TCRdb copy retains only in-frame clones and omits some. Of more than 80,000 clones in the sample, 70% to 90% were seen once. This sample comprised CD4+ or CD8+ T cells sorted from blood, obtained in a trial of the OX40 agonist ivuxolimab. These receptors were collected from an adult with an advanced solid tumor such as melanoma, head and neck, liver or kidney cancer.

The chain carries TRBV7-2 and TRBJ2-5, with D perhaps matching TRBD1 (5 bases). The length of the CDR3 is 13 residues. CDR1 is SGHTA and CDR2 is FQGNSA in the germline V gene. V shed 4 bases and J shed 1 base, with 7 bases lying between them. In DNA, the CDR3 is TGTGCCAGCAGCTGGACATTCCAAGAGACCCAGTACTTC. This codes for CASSWTFQETQYF.

CDR3 sequence (DNA): TGTGCCAGCAGTTACCGACAGGGCATTGGAAAACTGTTTTTT. It yields the protein CASSYRQGIGKLFF. The chain uses TRBV6-6 and TRBJ1-4, with 7 positions matching TRBD1. The CDR3 extends over 14 amino acids. V shed 2 bases and J 10 bases; nucleotides not matched to a gene: 7. Germline CDR1 MNHNY, CDR2 SVGAGI (reference sequence).

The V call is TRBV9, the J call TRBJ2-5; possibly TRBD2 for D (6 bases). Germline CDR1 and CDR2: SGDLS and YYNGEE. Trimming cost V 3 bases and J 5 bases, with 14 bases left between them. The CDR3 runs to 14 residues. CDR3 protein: CASSAGTAGETQYF. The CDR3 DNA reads TGTGCCAGCAGCGCAGGGACTGCAGGGGAGACCCAGTACTTC.

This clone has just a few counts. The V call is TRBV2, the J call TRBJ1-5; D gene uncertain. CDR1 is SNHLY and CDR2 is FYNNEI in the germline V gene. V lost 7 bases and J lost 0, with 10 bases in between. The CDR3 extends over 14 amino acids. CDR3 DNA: TGTGCCAGCAAGGAGGGAACTAGCAATCAGCCCCAGCATTTT. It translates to CASKEGTSNQPQHF. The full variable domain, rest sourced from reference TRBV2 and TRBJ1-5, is EPEVTQTPSHQVTQMGQEVILRCVPISNHLYFYWYRQILGQKVEFLVSFYNNEISEKSEIFDDQFSVERPDGSNFTLKIRSTKLEDSAMYFCASKEGTSNQPQHFGDGTRLSIL.

CDR3 protein: CASSSRETQYF. Written as DNA, the CDR3 is TGTGCCAGCTCCTCGAGGGAAACCCAGTACTTC. V gene TRBV5-6 combines with J gene TRBJ2-5; tentatively, D is TRBD2 (5 bases). Germline loops: CDR1 SGHDT, CDR2 YYEEEE. The CDR3 is made up of 11 amino acids. The ends were cut back, 7 bases at V and 8 bases at J, with 12 bases in the middle.

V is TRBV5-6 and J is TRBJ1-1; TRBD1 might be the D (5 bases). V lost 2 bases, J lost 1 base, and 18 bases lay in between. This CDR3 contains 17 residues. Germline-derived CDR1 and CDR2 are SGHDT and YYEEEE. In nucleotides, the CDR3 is TGTGCCAGCAGCTTCGGGGGGATGGCAGGGTGGAACACTGAAGCTTTCTTT. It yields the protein CASSFGGMAGWNTEAFF.

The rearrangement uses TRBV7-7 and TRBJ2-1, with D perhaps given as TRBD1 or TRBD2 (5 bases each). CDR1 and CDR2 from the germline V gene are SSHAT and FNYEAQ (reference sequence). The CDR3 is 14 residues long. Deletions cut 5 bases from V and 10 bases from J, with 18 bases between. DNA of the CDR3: TGTGCCAGCAGCGATTCGACCTACGAGGGGGAGCAGTTCTTC. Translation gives CASSDSTYEGEQFF.

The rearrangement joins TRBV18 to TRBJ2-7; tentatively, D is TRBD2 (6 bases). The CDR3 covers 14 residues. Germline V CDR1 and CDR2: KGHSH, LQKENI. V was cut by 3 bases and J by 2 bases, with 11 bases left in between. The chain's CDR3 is CASSPFSGAYEQYF. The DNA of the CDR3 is TGTGCCAGCTCACCTTTCTCGGGAGCCTACGAGCAGTACTTC.

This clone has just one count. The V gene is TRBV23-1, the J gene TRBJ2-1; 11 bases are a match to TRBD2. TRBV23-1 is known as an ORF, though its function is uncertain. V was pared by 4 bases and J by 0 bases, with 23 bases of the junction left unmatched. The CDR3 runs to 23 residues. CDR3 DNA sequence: TGCGCCAGCAGTCGAGACAGGGGGAGGGCTAGCGGGAGGCCCAAGAGCTCCTACAATGAGCAGTTCTTC. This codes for CASSRDRGRASGRPKSSYNEQFF.

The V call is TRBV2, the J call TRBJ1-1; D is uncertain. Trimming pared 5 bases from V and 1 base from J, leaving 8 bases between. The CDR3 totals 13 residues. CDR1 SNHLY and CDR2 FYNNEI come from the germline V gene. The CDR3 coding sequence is TGTGCCAGCAGTCCGAATGCGAACACTGAAGCTTTCTTT. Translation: CASSPNANTEAFF.

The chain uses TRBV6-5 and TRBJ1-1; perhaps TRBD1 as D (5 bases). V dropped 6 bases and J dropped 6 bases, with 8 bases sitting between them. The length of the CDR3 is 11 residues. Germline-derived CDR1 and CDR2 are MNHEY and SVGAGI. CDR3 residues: CASRTASEAFF. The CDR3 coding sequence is TGTGCCAGCAGGACAGCCTCTGAAGCTTTCTTT.

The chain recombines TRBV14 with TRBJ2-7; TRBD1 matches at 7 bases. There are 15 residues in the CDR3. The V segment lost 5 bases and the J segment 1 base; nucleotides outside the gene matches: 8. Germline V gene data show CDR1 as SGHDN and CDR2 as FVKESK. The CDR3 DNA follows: TGTGCCAGCAGCGTCACAGGGGATTTTTCCTACGAGCAGTACTTC. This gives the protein CASSVTGDFSYEQYF.

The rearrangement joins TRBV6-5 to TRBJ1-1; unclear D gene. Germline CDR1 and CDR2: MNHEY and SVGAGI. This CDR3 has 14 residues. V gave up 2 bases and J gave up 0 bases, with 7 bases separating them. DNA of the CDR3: TGTGCCAGCAGTTACGCCATTTTGAACACTGAAGCTTTCTTT. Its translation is CASSYAILNTEAFF.

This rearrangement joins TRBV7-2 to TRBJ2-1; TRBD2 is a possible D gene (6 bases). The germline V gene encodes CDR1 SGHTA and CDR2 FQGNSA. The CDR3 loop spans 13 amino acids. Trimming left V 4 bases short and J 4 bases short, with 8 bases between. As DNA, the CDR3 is TGTGCCAGCAGCTGGGGGACTTACAATGAGCAGTTCTTC. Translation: CASSWGTYNEQFF.

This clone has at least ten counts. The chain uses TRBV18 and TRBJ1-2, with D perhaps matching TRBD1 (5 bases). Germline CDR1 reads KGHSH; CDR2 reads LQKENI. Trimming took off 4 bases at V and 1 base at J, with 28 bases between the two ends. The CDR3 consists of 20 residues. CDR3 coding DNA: TGTGCCAGCTCACTTAAGAGGTTCCGGGACCGCCTGGACCTTAACTATGGCTACACCTTC. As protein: CASSLKRFRDRLDLNYGYTF.

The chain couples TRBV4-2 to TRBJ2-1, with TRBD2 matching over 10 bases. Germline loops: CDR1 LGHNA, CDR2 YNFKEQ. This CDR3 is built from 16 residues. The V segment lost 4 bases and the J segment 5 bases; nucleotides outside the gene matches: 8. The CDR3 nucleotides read TGTGCCAGCAGCCCCGAAGGACTAGCGGAGGACAATGAGCAGTTCTTC. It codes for CASSPEGLAEDNEQFF.

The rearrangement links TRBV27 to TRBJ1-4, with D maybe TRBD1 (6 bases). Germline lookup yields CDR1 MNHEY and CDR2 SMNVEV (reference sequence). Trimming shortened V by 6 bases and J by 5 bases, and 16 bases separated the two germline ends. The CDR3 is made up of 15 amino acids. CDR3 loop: CASSRLGGGNEKLFF. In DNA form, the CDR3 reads TGTGCCAGCAGCAGACTAGGGGGGGGGAATGAAAAACTGTTTTTT.

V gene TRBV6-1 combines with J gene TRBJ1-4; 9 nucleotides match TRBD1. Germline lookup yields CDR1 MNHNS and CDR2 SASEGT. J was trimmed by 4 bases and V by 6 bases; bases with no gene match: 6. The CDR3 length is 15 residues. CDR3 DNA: TGTGCCAGCAGAGTTGGGACAGGGAGTAATGAAAAACTGTTTTTT. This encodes CASRVGTGSNEKLFF.

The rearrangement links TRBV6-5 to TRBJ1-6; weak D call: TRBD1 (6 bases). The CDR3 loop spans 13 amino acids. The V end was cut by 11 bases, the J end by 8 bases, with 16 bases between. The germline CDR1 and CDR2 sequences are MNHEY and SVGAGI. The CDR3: CAAARDTDSPLHF. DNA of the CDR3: TGTGCCGCCGCCCGGGACACAGATTCACCCCTCCACTTT.

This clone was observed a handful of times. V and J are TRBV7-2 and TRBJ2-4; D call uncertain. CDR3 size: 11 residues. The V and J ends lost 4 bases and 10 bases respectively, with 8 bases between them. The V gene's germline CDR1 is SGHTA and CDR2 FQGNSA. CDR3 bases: TGTGCCAGCAGCTCGTACGGAATTCAGTACTTC. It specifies CASSSYGIQYF. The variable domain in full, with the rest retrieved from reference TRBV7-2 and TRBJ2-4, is GAGVSQSPSNKVTEKGKDVELRCDPISGHTALYWYRQSLGQGLEFLIYFQGNSAPDKSGLPSDRFSAERTGGSVSTLTIQRTQQEDSAVYLCASSSYGIQYFGAGTRLSVL.

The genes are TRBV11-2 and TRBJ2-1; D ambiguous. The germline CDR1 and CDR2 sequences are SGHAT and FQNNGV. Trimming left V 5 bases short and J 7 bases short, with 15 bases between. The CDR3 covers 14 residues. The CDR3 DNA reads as TGTGCCAGCAGCCCCGCTCTAGTTTTAAATGAGCAGTTCTTC. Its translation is CASSPALVLNEQFF.

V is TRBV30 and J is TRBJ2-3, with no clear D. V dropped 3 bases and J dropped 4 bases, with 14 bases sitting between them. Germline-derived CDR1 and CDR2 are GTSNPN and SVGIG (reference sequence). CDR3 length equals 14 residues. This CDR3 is CAWSSRLPPDTQYF. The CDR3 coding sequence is TGTGCCTGGAGCTCTAGGTTACCCCCAGATACGCAGTATTTT.

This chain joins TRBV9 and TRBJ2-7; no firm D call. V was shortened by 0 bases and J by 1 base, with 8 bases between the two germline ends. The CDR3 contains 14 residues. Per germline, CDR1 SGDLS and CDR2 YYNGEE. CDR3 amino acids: CASSVELGSYEQYF. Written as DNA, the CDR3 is TGTGCCAGCAGCGTAGAGCTTGGGTCCTACGAGCAGTACTTC.

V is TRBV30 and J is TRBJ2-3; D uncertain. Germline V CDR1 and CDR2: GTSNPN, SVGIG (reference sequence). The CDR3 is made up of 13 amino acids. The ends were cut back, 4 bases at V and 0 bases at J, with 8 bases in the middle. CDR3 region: CAWKRSSTDTQYF. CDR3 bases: TGTGCCTGGAAGAGGTCAAGCACAGATACGCAGTATTTT.